This T cell receptor beta chain was observed in a study of blood T cell repertoires in COVID-19 (dated by TCRdb to about 2020). Regarding the study in general: The collaborator samples originated in the United States, Italy and Spain and spanned the acute and convalescent phases of COVID-19. The prospective study material was composed of cDNA or gDNA derived from T cells, B-cell-depleted T cells, or PBMCs. The dataset comprised deeply sampled blood TCRbeta repertoires from subjects exposed to, actively infected with, or recovered from COVID-19. The repertoires were made available in a free public database intended to serve as a resource for research on the immune response to SARS-CoV-2. Samples came from the ongoing ImmuneRACE study (first 160 participants) plus 1,254 subjects from 6 global collaborators. A de-identified subject ID, COVID-19 status, age in years and sex were almost always included in the sample metadata. Where available, HLA class I and class II types were taken from metadata supplied by the sample provider and were not determined by assay-based typing. Beyond this particular receptor, the publication reports: The quantity of clinical and demographic metadata differed by source and by participant and was supplied without curation.

V is clipped by 0 bases and J by 4 bases, and the sequence between their germline boundaries is 3 bases long. According to the germline V gene (reference sequence), CDR1 reads SEHNR and CDR2 reads FQNEAQ. From cysteine to phenylalanine, the CDR3 is 13 amino acids long. Only the CDR3 region is kept as DNA, spanning 39 bases read in frame from base 1. As concerns this clone: What antigen it recognizes has not been identified. No much larger clone is present one base from it, and per-base qualities are unavailable.

Collaborating institutions collected whole blood in K2EDTA tubes following their own protocols. Collaborator samples were shipped for TCRbeta analysis as frozen whole blood, isolated PBMCs, or DNA extracted from either sample type. TCRbeta CDR3 regions were amplified from genomic DNA by means of the immunoSEQ Assay, a bias-controlled multiplex PCR. As for the original processing: The number of nucleated cells in each sample was estimated by amplification of reference gene primers within the assay. To quantify the absolute abundance of each unique TCRbeta CDR3 rearrangement, sequence reads were collapsed and filtered. For each sample, productive Simpson clonality was calculated as the square root of Simpson's diversity index across productive rearrangements. The source is immuneACCESS, and TCRdb retained only in-frame sequences with V and J called. Part of the clones is not carried over; for the studies checked, unresolved V genes explain less than half of this, and the remainder is unexplained. V, J and clone size are taken as reported in that table, and D and trimming were inferred from the DNA itself. This sample lists around 180,000 clones; around 89% were detected once. 4% to 5.5% of the sample belongs to the ten largest clones.

The chain is encoded by TRBV7-9 joined to TRBJ1-4; the D gene cannot be resolved reliably. The source is a human donor in a cohort sampled during active COVID-19. The sample was peripheral blood. This receptor carries the CDR3 CASSLAVNEKLFF. The nucleotide sequence is given as TGTGCCAGCAGCTTAGCCGTTAATGAAAAACTGTTTTTT.